The 16 T cell receptor beta chains below come from one sample, sequenced in a study of cytomegalovirus exposure and HLA in healthy donors. PCR amplification relied on 60 Vbeta primers (plus 13 Jbeta primers). Repertoires were generated with immunoSEQ multiplex PCR, while TCRdb's copy carries only in-frame clones and drops some. The data show almost 200,000 clones, around 75% seen once. The source material was PBMCs. All receptors come from a male donor in good health and CMV-seropositive.

The chain combines TRBV7-2 with TRBJ2-1; 7 nucleotides match TRBD1. V trimming: 5 bases; J trimming: 5 bases; junction bases outside the gene matches: 9. The V gene's germline CDR1 is SGHTA and CDR2 FQGNSA. CDR3 size: 15 residues. CDR3 in amino acids: CASSPNRDSHNEQFF. The CDR3 region has the DNA TGTGCCAGCAGCCCTAACCGGGACAGCCACAATGAGCAGTTCTTC. Together with reference TRBV7-2 and TRBJ2-1, the CDR3 gives the full variable domain: GAGVSQSPSNKVTEKGKDVELRCDPISGHTALYWYRQSLGQGLEFLIYFQGNSAPDKSGLPSDRFSAERTGGSVSTLTIQRTQQEDSAVYLCASSPNRDSHNEQFFGPGTRLTVL.

CDR3 sequence (DNA): TGTGCCAGCTCACCAACTAGCGGTTCCTACGAGCAGTACTTC. The encoded protein is CASSPTSGSYEQYF. This chain links TRBV18 with TRBJ2-5, with 8 nucleotides matching TRBD2. The DNA end is a closer match to TRBJ2-7, so the J assignment may be wrong. The germline gives CDR1 KGHSH, CDR2 LQKENI. The CDR3 covers 14 residues.

About this clone: Other DNA sequences within the sample encode an identical CDR3. V and J are TRBV5-4 and TRBJ1-4; maybe TRBD1 (5 bases). V lost 4 bases and J 2 bases, leaving 21 bases between the germline ends. Germline V gene sequence: CDR1 SGHNT, CDR2 YYREEE (reference sequence). This CDR3 has 18 amino acids. The CDR3 region has the DNA TGTGCCAGCAGCCCTGGTGGGGTATCAGGGATCACTAATGAAAAACTGTTTTTT. It translates to CASSPGGVSGITNEKLFF.

V and J are TRBV5-1 and TRBJ2-5; D is uncertain. This CDR3 comprises 11 residues. CDR1 and CDR2 (germline): SGHRS, YFSETQ. Trimming took off 5 bases at V and 5 bases at J, with 7 bases between the two ends. CDR3 coding DNA: TGCGCCAGCAGGCTCCAGGAGACCCAGTACTTC. It codes for CASRLQETQYF. Filled out from reference TRBV5-1 and TRBJ2-5, the complete variable domain reads KAGVTQTPRYLIKTRGQQVTLSCSPISGHRSVSWYQQTPGQGLQFLFEYFSETQRNKGNFPGRFSGRQFSNSRSEMNVSTLELGDSALYLCASRLQETQYFGPGTRLLVL.

The table lists this clone with a count of one. The J gene is TRBJ2-1, the V gene TRBV7-3; the D is unclear. In germline, CDR1 is SGHTA, CDR2 FQGTGA. Deletions cut 3 bases from V and 0 bases from J, with 9 bases between. This CDR3 has 15 residues. The CDR3 region is CASSFHSSSYNEQFF. CDR3 nucleotide sequence: TGTGCCAGCAGCTTCCACAGTTCCTCCTACAATGAGCAGTTCTTC.

This chain joins TRBV7-8 and TRBJ2-3; the D gene is possibly TRBD2 (5 bases). Germline CDR1 and CDR2: SGHVS and FQNEAQ. V lost 1 base, J lost 0 bases, and 11 bases lay in between. The CDR3 loop spans 16 amino acids. The CDR3 DNA reads TGTGCCAGCAGCTTAGGGATAGCGTCTAGCACAGATACGCAGTATTTT. This translates into CASSLGIASSTDTQYF.

This clone has just one count. The genes are TRBV13 and TRBJ2-7; D gene uncertain. Between the trimmed V and J ends, which lost 3 bases and 2 bases, there was a span of 14 bases. The CDR3 is 15 residues long. Germline lookup yields CDR1 PRHDT and CDR2 FYEKMQ (reference sequence). The CDR3 bases are TGTGCCAGCAGCTTCCGCCATACCGGTGCCTACGAGCAGTACTTC. As protein: CASSFRHTGAYEQYF.

The V call is TRBV15, the J call TRBJ1-3; 7 bases map to TRBD1. Per germline, CDR1 LNHNV and CDR2 YYDKDF (reference sequence). CDR3 size: 15 residues. Unmatched junction bases numbered 4, after V lost 5 bases and J lost 0 bases. This CDR3 reads CATSPGGTSGNTIYF. The CDR3 DNA sequence: TGTGCCACCAGCCCAGGGGGAACCTCTGGAAACACCATATATTTT.

The count of this clone is one. V usage is TRBV6-1 and J usage is TRBJ2-7, with 8 positions matching TRBD2. This CDR3 is 15 amino acids long. Per germline, CDR1 MNHNS and CDR2 SASEGT. J gave up 2 bases and V 1 base, and 4 bases lay outside the gene matches. The CDR3 is CASSEGAGGTYEQYF. CDR3 DNA: TGTGCCAGCAGTGAAGGGGCGGGAGGAACCTACGAGCAGTACTTC.

On this clone itself: One end of the junction fails to match germline, which may point to a read error. The chain combines TRBV5-4 with TRBJ1-6, with TRBD1 identical over 11 bases. This CDR3 is 20 amino acids long. Germline CDR1 is SGHNT and CDR2 is YYREEE (reference sequence). CDR3 in amino acids: CASGLGGQGAPSSYNSPLHF. Written as DNA, the CDR3 is TGTGCCAGCGGCTTGGGCGGACAGGGGGCTCCGAGCTCCTATAATTCACCCCTCCACTTT.

The rearrangement joins TRBV7-6 to TRBJ2-2, with TRBD1 matching 10 bases. CDR1 is SGHVS and CDR2 is FNYEAQ in the germline V gene. The CDR3 has 14 amino acids. The V gene end was trimmed by 4 bases and the J gene end by 4 bases; junction bases not matched to a gene: 0. For the CDR3, the DNA is TGTGCCAGCAGCTGGGACAGGGGCACCGGGGAGCTGTTTTTT. Translating gives CASSWDRGTGELFF.

The chain carries TRBV27 and TRBJ2-5, with TRBD2 identical over 9 bases. Germline V CDR1 and CDR2: MNHEY, SMNVEV (reference sequence). There are 17 residues in the CDR3. J was trimmed by 5 bases and V by 2 bases; bases with no gene match: 12. CDR3 sequence (DNA): TGTGCCAGCAGTTTAAATATGCGGGGGGGCCTCGGGGAGACCCAGTACTTC. This translates into CASSLNMRGGLGETQYF.

This clone appeared a single time. J is TRBJ2-3 and V is TRBV7-3; D is possibly TRBD2 (6 bases). The CDR3 runs 17 residues. V lost 5 bases, J lost 3 bases, and 21 bases lay in between. In germline, CDR1 is SGHTA, CDR2 FQGTGA. Here the CDR3 DNA reads TGTGCCAGCAGCCCCTACAGTCTAGCGACCCATACAGATACGCAGTATTTT. Its translation: CASSPYSLATHTDTQYF.

V and J are TRBV7-9 and TRBJ2-3; TRBD2 matches 11 bases. The CDR3 runs 15 residues. In germline, CDR1 is SEHNR, CDR2 FQNEAQ (reference sequence). V shed 5 bases, J shed 3 bases, and the junction held 4 bases outside the gene matches. This CDR3 reads CASSISGGATDTQYF. The CDR3, as DNA: TGTGCCAGCAGCATTAGCGGGGGGGCGACAGATACGCAGTATTTT. The full variable domain, with the rest looked up from reference TRBV7-9 and TRBJ2-3, is DTGVSQNPRHKITKRGQNVTFRCDPISEHNRLYWYRQTLGQGPEFLTYFQNEAQLEKSRLLSDRFSAERPKGSFSTLEIQRTEQGDSAMYLCASSISGGATDTQYFGPGTRLTVL.

This chain uses TRBV7-8 with TRBJ2-3; D unresolved. Germline assignment: CDR1 SGHVS and CDR2 FQNEAQ. The CDR3 totals 15 residues. The germline V and J ends were trimmed by 1 base and 6 bases, with 14 bases remaining between them. The CDR3 region has the DNA TGTGCCAGCAGCTTAGATGGCCAACCAGCGGATACGCAGTATTTT. Translation: CASSLDGQPADTQYF.

J is TRBJ2-7 and V is TRBV15; TRBD1 might be the D (5 bases). Germline-derived CDR1 and CDR2 are LNHNV and YYDKDF (reference sequence). CDR3 length equals 13 residues. Between the trimmed V and J ends, which lost 3 bases and 4 bases, there was a span of 10 bases. In nucleotides, the CDR3 is TGTGCCACCAGCAGGGGGCCTTTTTACGAGCAGTACTTC. Protein sequence: CATSRGPFYEQYF.